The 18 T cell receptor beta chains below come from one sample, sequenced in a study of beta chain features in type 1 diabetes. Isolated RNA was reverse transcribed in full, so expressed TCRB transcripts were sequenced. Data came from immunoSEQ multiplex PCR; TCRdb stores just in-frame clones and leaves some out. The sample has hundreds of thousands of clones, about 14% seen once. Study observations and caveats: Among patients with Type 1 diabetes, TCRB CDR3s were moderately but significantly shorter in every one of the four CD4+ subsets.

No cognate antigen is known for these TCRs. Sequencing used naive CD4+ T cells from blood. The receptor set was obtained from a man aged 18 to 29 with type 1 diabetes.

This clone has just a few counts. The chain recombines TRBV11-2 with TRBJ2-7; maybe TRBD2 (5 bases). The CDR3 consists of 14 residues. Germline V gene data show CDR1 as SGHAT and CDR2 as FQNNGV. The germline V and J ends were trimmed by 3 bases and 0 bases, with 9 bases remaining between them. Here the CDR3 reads CASSFYRDSYEQYF. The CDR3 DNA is TGTGCCAGCAGCTTTTACCGGGACTCCTACGAGCAGTACTTC.

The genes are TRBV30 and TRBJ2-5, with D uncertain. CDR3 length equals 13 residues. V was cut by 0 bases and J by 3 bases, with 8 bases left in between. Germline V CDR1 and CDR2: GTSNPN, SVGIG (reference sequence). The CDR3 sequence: CAWSVGLKETQYF. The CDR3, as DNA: TGTGCCTGGAGTGTCGGCTTAAAAGAGACCCAGTACTTC.

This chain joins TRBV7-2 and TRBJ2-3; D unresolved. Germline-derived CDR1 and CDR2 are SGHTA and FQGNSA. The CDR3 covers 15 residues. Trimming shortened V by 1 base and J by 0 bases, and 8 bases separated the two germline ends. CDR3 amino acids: CASSLEGTSTDTQYF. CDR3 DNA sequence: TGTGCCAGCAGCTTAGAGGGCACGAGCACAGATACGCAGTATTTT. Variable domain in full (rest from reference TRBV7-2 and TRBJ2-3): GAGVSQSPSNKVTEKGKDVELRCDPISGHTALYWYRQSLGQGLEFLIYFQGNSAPDKSGLPSDRFSAERTGGSVSTLTIQRTQQEDSAVYLCASSLEGTSTDTQYFGPGTRLTVL.

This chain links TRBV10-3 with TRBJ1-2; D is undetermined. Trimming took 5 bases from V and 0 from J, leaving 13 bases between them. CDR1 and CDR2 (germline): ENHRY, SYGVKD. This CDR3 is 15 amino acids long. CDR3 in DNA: TGTGCCATCAGTATAAGGGAGGGAGCTAACTATGGCTACACCTTC. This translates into CAISIREGANYGYTF.

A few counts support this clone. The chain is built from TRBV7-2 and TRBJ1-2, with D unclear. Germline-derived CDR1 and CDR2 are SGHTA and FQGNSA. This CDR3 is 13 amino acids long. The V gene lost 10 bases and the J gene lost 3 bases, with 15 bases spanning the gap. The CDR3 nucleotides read TGTGCCACTTCCCGCCGGAATGACTATGGCTACACCTTC. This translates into CATSRRNDYGYTF.

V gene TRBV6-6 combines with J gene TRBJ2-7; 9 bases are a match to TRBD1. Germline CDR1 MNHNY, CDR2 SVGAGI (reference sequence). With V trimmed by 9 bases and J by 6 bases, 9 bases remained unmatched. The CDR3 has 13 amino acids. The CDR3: CASGTGSLPEQYF. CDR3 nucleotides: TGTGCCAGTGGGACAGGGTCACTCCCCGAGCAGTACTTC.

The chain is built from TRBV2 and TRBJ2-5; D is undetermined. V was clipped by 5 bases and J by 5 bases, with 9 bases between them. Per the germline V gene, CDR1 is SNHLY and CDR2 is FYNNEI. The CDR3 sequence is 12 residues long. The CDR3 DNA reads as TGTGCCAGCAGTAACTCCCAGGAGACCCAGTACTTC. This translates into CASSNSQETQYF.

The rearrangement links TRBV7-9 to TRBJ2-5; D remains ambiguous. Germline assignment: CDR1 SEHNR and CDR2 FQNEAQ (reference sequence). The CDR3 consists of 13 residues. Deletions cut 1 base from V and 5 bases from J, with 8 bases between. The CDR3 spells CASSLDTAETQYF. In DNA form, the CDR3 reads TGTGCCAGCAGCTTAGATACGGCGGAGACCCAGTACTTC.

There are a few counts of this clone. CDR3 in DNA: TGTGCCAGCAGCGGACGCCGGGGGCTGAACACTGAAGCTTTCTTT. Its protein is CASSGRRGLNTEAFF. This chain links TRBV7-2 with TRBJ1-1, with a tentative D call TRBD1 (6 bases). The V end lost 5 bases, the J end lost 0 bases, and 13 bases lay between the germline ends. The CDR3 loop spans 15 amino acids. The V gene's germline CDR1 is SGHTA and CDR2 FQGNSA.

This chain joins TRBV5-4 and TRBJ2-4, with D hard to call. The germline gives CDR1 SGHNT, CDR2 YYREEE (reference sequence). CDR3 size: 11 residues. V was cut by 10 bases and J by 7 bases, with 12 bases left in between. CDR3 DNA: TGTGCCGTTAAGAGGCAGAACATTCAGTACTTC. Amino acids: CAVKRQNIQYF.

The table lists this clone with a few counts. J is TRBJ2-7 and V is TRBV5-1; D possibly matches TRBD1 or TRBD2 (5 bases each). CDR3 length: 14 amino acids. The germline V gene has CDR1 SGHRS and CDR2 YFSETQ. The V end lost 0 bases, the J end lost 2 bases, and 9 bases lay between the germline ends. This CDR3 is CASSLGDPAYEQYF. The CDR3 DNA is TGCGCCAGCAGCTTGGGGGACCCTGCCTACGAGCAGTACTTC.

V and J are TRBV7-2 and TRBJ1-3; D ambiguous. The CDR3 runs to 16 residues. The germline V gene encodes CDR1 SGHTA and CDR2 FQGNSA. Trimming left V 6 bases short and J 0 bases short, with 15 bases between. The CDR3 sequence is CASRPRTASSGNTIYF. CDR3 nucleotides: TGTGCCAGCAGACCCCGCACGGCTTCCTCTGGAAACACCATATATTTT.

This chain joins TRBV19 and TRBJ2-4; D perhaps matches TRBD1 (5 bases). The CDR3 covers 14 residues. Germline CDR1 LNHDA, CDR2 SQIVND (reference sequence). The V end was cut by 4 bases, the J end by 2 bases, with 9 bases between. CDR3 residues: CASSKTVSKNIQYF. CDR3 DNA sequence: TGTGCCAGTAGTAAGACAGTCTCCAAAAACATTCAGTACTTC.

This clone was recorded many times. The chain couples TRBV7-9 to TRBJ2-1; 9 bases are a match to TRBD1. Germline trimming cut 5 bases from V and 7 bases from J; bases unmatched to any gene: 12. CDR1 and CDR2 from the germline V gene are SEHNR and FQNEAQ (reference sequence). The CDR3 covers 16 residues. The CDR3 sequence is CASSPVARTGENEQFF. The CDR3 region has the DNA TGTGCCAGCAGCCCTGTTGCGCGGACAGGGGAGAATGAGCAGTTCTTC. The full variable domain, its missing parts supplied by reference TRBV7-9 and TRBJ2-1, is DTGVSQNPRHKITKRGQNVTFRCDPISEHNRLYWYRQTLGQGPEFLTYFQNEAQLEKSRLLSDRFSAERPKGSFSTLEIQRTEQGDSAMYLCASSPVARTGENEQFFGPGTRLTVL.

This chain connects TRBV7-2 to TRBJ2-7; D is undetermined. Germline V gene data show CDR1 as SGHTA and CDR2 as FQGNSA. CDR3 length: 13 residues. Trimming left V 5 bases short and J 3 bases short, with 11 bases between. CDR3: CASSRNSFYEQYF. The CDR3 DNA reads TGTGCCAGCAGCCGTAACTCATTCTACGAGCAGTACTTC.

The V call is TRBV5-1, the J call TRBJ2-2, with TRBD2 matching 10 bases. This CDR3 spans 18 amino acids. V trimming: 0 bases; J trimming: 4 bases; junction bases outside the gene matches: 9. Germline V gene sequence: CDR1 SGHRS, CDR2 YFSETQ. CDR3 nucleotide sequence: TGCGCCAGCAGCTTGGCCGCACTAGCGGGGAGGGTCACCGGGGAGCTGTTTTTT. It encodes CASSLAALAGRVTGELFF.

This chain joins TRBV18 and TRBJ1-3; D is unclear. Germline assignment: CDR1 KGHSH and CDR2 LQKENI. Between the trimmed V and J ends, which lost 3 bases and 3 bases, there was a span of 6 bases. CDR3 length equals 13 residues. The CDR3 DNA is TGTGCCAGCTCACCCATGGATGGAAACACCATATATTTT. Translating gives CASSPMDGNTIYF.

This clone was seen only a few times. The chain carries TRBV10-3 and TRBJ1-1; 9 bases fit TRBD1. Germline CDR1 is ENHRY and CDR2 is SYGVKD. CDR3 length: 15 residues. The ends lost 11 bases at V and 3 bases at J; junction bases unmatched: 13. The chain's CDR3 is CAVTMGTGPDTEAFF. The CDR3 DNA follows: TGTGCCGTGACCATGGGGACAGGGCCTGACACTGAAGCTTTCTTT.